This T cell receptor beta chain was obtained from a study of OX40 agonist ivuxolimab in advanced cancers. Study conclusions and caveats: Among the lowest peripheral clonal expansion occurred in 0.1-3.0 mg/kg partial responders.

On this clone itself: Its antigen remains unknown.

Assay used: immunoSEQ multiplex PCR; TCRdb lists only in-frame clones, some missing. This table holds 70,000 to 95,000 clones, approximately 85% found once. Germline V gene data show CDR1 as MDHEN and CDR2 as SYDVKM. The V and J ends lost 5 bases and 0 bases, in that order; junction bases with no gene match: 10. The CDR3 sequence is 16 residues long. This chain links TRBV28 with TRBJ2-7, with 7 bases fitting TRBD1. This clonotype was sampled from an adult with an advanced solid tumor such as melanoma, head and neck, liver or kidney cancer. The input for sequencing was CD4+ or CD8+ T cells sorted from blood, taken in a trial of the OX40 agonist ivuxolimab. Here the CDR3 reads CASSLGTALISYEQYF. The DNA for the CDR3 is TGTGCCAGCAGTCTAGGGACAGCACTAATCTCCTACGAGCAGTACTTC.